Listed here are 20 T cell receptor beta chains from one sample, sequenced in a study of cytomegalovirus exposure and HLA in healthy donors. The PCR had 60 Vbeta and 13 Jbeta primers. TCRdb's table, derived via immunoSEQ multiplex PCR, lists solely in-frame clones and lacks some. In the table there are 150,000 to 200,000 clones, around 81% of which are singletons. The sample taken for sequencing was PBMCs. Every receptor here comes from a man aged 18 to 29 in good health and CMV-seronegative.

The V call is TRBV28, the J call TRBJ2-5; 8 nucleotides align to TRBD2. There are 15 residues in the CDR3. The V gene's germline CDR1 is MDHEN and CDR2 SYDVKM. Trimming at V came to 3 bases and at J to 3 bases, leaving 6 bases not matched to a gene. In DNA, the CDR3 is TGTGCCAGCAGTTTCCTAGCGGGTGGCGAAGAGACCCAGTACTTC. Protein product: CASSFLAGGEETQYF.

The CDR3: CASRLGTEQETQYF. CDR3 sequence (DNA): TGCGCCAGCAGGTTAGGGACAGAACAAGAGACCCAGTACTTC. The chain joins TRBV5-1 to TRBJ2-5, with 7 bases fitting TRBD1. The CDR3 spans 14 residues. The J segment lost 2 bases and the V segment lost 5 bases, leaving 6 bases of the junction unmatched. Germline-derived CDR1 and CDR2 are SGHRS and YFSETQ.

This chain links TRBV7-2 with TRBJ1-3; the D gene is possibly TRBD1 (5 bases). This CDR3 region has 16 residues. The V end was cut by 5 bases, the J end by 2 bases, with 16 bases between. Germline loops: CDR1 SGHTA, CDR2 FQGNSA. CDR3 amino acids: CASSPYRFQPGNTIYF. DNA of the CDR3: TGTGCCAGCAGCCCCTACAGGTTTCAACCTGGAAACACCATATATTTT.

The rearrangement links TRBV27 to TRBJ2-6; 8 nucleotides align to TRBD1. Germline V gene sequence: CDR1 MNHEY, CDR2 SMNVEV (reference sequence). V shed 6 bases and J 2 bases; nucleotides not matched to a gene: 0. The CDR3 has 14 amino acids. The CDR3 protein is CASSRGPGANVLTF. The CDR3 DNA is TGTGCCAGCAGCAGGGGGCCTGGGGCCAACGTCCTGACTTTC.

The chain carries TRBV10-3 and TRBJ2-4; a weak D match, TRBD1 (5 bases). The CDR3 spans 16 residues. Trimming took off 6 bases at V and 0 bases at J, with 15 bases between the two ends. Germline CDR1 ENHRY, CDR2 SYGVKD. CDR3 coding DNA: TGTGCCATCAGCGGCGGACAAGATTTAGCCAAAAACATTCAGTACTTC. Its translation: CAISGGQDLAKNIQYF.

This rearrangement joins TRBV19 to TRBJ2-7; possibly TRBD2 for D (6 bases). The germline V and J ends were trimmed by 3 bases and 6 bases, with 15 bases remaining between them. This CDR3 has 14 amino acids. From germline, CDR1 is LNHDA and CDR2 SQIVND (reference sequence). The CDR3 sequence is CASSMPAGISEQYF. The CDR3 region has the DNA TGTGCCAGTAGTATGCCGGCGGGGATCTCCGAGCAGTACTTC.

In nucleotides, the CDR3 is TGTGCCAGCAGTCCCGAGGACAGACACCAAGAGACCCAGTACTTC. This sequence encodes CASSPEDRHQETQYF. The V call is TRBV27, the J call TRBJ2-5, with D possibly matching TRBD1 (6 bases). The CDR3 runs 15 residues. The V gene lost 5 bases and the J gene lost 0 bases, with 13 bases spanning the gap. Germline-derived CDR1 and CDR2 are MNHEY and SMNVEV (reference sequence).

This chain connects TRBV29-1 to TRBJ1-1, with D possibly being TRBD1 (5 bases). The CDR3 has 14 amino acids. The germline V gene encodes CDR1 SQVTM and CDR2 ANQGSEA. V lost 4 bases, J lost 4 bases, and 16 bases lay in between. The CDR3 bases are TGCAGCGTTGCCGGGGAGGGGTGGAGCACTGAAGCTTTCTTT. It codes for CSVAGEGWSTEAFF.

The chain has TRBV11-2 and TRBJ1-1; D possibly corresponds to TRBD1 (6 bases). V shed 1 base and J shed 10 bases, with 10 bases lying between them. CDR3 length: 12 amino acids. Germline CDR1 is SGHAT and CDR2 is FQNNGV. CDR3 sequence: CASSLGGGLAFF. The CDR3 bases are TGTGCCAGCAGCTTAGGCGGGGGGCTAGCTTTCTTT.

V is TRBV7-2 and J is TRBJ2-1, with 7 bases identical to TRBD2. The CDR3 contains 14 residues. Per the germline V gene, CDR1 is SGHTA and CDR2 is FQGNSA. The ends lost 5 bases at V and 8 bases at J; junction bases unmatched: 9. The CDR3 DNA sequence: TGTGCCAGCAGCCACCCGGGCGGGGGTCATGAGCAGTTCTTC. It encodes CASSHPGGGHEQFF.

This clone appeared once. The chain joins TRBV27 to TRBJ1-1; D remains unclear. The CDR3 runs 17 residues. Trimming cost V 6 bases and J 1 base, with 21 bases left between them. Per germline, CDR1 MNHEY and CDR2 SMNVEV (reference sequence). The CDR3: CASRVGNPVRQNTEAFF. CDR3 nucleotides: TGTGCCAGCAGGGTCGGGAATCCAGTCAGGCAGAACACTGAAGCTTTCTTT.

The rearrangement uses TRBV11-3 and TRBJ2-1, with 8 nucleotides matching TRBD2. The CDR3 is 15 amino acids. Germline-derived CDR1 and CDR2 are SGHNT and YENEEA. Trimming at V came to 3 bases and at J to 2 bases, leaving 3 bases not matched to a gene. The CDR3 reads CASSFSGTTYNEQFF. The CDR3, as DNA: TGTGCCAGCAGCTTTAGCGGGACAACCTACAATGAGCAGTTCTTC.

The V gene is TRBV5-4, the J gene TRBJ2-2, with 8 positions matching TRBD1. The length of the CDR3 is 15 residues. V shed 4 bases, J shed 1 base, and the junction held 3 bases outside the gene matches. Germline loops: CDR1 SGHNT, CDR2 YYREEE (reference sequence). In DNA form, the CDR3 reads TGTGCCAGCAGCACAGACAGGGGGAACACCGGGGAGCTGTTTTTT. It yields the protein CASSTDRGNTGELFF.

Turning to this clone: A junction boundary mismatches the germline segment, possibly from a read error. V and J are TRBV7-9 and TRBJ1-1, with 9 bases fitting TRBD1. This CDR3 is 17 amino acids long. Looked up from germline, CDR1 is SEHNR and CDR2 is FQNEAQ (reference sequence). The CDR3 DNA reads TGTGCCAGCAGCTTAGCGACAGGGGGGGACCCGAACCCTGAAGCTTTCTTT. It specifies CASSLATGGDPNPEAFF.

The rearrangement uses TRBV6-6 and TRBJ2-5; TRBD2 might be the D (5 bases). The CDR3 loop spans 16 amino acids. Germline CDR1 reads MNHNY; CDR2 reads SVGAGI (reference sequence). V lost 0 bases to trimming and J lost 5 bases, with 16 bases between them. DNA of the CDR3: TGTGCCAGCAGTTACTCGATAGTGGCGGGCGGGGAGACCCAGTACTTC. This translates into CASSYSIVAGGETQYF.

The rearrangement joins TRBV11-2 to TRBJ2-1, with a weak D call TRBD2 (5 bases). This CDR3 spans 15 amino acids. V was trimmed by 5 bases and J by 3 bases, leaving 14 bases between them. Germline V gene sequence: CDR1 SGHAT, CDR2 FQNNGV. CDR3 DNA sequence: TGTGCCAGCAGCCCAGAAGGGAGCATCTACAATGAGCAGTTCTTC. It is translated as CASSPEGSIYNEQFF.

J is TRBJ1-3 and V is TRBV10-1; TRBD1 matches at 9 bases. CDR3 size: 15 residues. The trim removed 5 bases at V and 4 bases at J, leaving 6 bases unmatched. CDR1 and CDR2 (germline): WNHNN, SYGVQD (reference sequence). CDR3 region: CASSPQGAEGNTIYF. The CDR3 DNA reads TGCGCCAGCAGTCCACAGGGGGCCGAAGGAAACACCATATATTTT.

V usage is TRBV19 and J usage is TRBJ2-3, with TRBD1 matching over 8 bases. Germline CDR1 LNHDA, CDR2 SQIVND (reference sequence). The CDR3 contains 16 residues. With V trimmed by 5 bases and J by 4 bases, 11 bases remained unmatched. The CDR3 is CASSFRHRGKADTQYF. CDR3 DNA sequence: TGTGCCAGTAGTTTCCGCCACAGGGGGAAGGCAGATACGCAGTATTTT. The full variable domain, in which reference TRBV19 and TRBJ2-3 provide the parts outside the CDR3, is DGGITQSPKYLFRKEGQNVTLSCEQNLNHDAMYWYRQDPGQGLRLIYYSQIVNDFQKGDIAEGYSVSREKKESFPLTVTSAQKNPTAFYLCASSFRHRGKADTQYFGPGTRLTVL.

This clone was detected once. The chain uses TRBV7-9 and TRBJ2-1; 10 bases are shared with TRBD1. The CDR3 covers 18 residues. CDR1 is SEHNR and CDR2 is FQNEAQ in the germline V gene (reference sequence). J was trimmed by 4 bases and V by 2 bases; bases with no gene match: 11. The CDR3 spells CASSLKTIMGQGYNEQFF. CDR3 bases: TGTGCCAGCAGCTTAAAAACAATTATGGGACAGGGGTACAATGAGCAGTTCTTC.

Written as DNA, the CDR3 is TGTGCCAGCAGTTTTGGGCTTCCCTTCAATAGCAATCAGCCCCAGCATTTT. It codes for CASSFGLPFNSNQPQHF. V gene TRBV28 combines with J gene TRBJ1-5; D remains ambiguous. Deletions cut 3 bases from V and 0 bases from J, with 15 bases between. Looked up from germline, CDR1 is MDHEN and CDR2 is SYDVKM. The CDR3 has 17 amino acids.